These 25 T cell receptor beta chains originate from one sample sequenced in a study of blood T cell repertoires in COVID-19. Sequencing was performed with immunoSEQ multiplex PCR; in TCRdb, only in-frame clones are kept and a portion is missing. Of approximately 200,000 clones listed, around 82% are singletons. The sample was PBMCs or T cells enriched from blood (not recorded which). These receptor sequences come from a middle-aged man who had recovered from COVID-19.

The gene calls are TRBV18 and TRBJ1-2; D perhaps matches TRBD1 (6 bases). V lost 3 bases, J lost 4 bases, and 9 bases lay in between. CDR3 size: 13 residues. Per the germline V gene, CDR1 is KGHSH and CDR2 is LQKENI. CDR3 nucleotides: TGTGCCAGCTCACCGGACAGTATCTATGGCTACACCTTC. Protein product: CASSPDSIYGYTF.

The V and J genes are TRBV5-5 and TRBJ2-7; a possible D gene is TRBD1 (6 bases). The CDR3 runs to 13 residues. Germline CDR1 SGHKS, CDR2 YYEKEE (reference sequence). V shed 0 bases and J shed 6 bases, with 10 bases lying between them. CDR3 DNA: TGTGCCAGCAGCTTGGCAGGGGTTAGCGAGCAGTACTTC. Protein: CASSLAGVSEQYF.

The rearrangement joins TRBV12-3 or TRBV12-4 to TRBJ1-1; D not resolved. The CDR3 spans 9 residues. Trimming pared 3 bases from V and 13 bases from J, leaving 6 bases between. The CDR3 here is CASSFPVFF. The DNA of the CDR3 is TGTGCCAGCAGTTTTCCGGTTTTCTTT.

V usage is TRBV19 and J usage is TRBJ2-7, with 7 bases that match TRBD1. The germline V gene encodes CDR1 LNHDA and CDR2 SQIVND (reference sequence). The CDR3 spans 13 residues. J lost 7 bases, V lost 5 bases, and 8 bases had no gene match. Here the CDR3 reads CASSFHGTEEQYF. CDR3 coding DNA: TGTGCCAGTAGTTTCCACGGGACAGAAGAGCAGTACTTC.

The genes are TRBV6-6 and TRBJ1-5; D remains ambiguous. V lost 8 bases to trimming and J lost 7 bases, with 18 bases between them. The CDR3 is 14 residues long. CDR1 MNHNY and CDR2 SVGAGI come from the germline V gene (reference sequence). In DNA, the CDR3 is TGTGCCAGCTGTGCCCTTTACGATCAGCAGCCCCAGCATTTT. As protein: CASCALYDQQPQHF.

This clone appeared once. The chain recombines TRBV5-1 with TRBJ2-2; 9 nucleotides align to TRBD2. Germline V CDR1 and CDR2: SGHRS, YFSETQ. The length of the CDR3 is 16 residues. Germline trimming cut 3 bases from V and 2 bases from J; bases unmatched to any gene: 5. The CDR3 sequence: CASSSRLAGNTGELFF. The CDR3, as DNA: TGCGCCAGCAGCTCCCGCCTAGCGGGAAACACCGGGGAGCTGTTTTTT.

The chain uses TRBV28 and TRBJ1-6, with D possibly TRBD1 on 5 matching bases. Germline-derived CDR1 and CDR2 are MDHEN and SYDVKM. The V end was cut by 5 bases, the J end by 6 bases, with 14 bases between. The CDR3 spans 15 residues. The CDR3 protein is CASSGPQGSNSPLHF. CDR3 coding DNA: TGTGCCAGCAGTGGCCCCCAGGGCAGTAATTCACCCCTCCACTTT.

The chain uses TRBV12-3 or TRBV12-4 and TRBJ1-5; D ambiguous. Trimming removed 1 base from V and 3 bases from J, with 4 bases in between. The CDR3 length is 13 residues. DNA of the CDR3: TGTGCCAGCAGTTTAGATAACAATCAGCCCCAGCATTTT. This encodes CASSLDNNQPQHF.

The CDR3 region has the DNA TGCGCCAGCAGCCATGGACAGGCTAACTATGGCTACACCTTC. Translation gives CASSHGQANYGYTF. The chain combines TRBV4-1 with TRBJ1-2, with 7 bases aligning to TRBD1. The CDR3 covers 14 residues. Germline loops: CDR1 MGHRA, CDR2 YSYEKL. V lost 3 bases and J lost 0; bases outside the gene matches: 1.

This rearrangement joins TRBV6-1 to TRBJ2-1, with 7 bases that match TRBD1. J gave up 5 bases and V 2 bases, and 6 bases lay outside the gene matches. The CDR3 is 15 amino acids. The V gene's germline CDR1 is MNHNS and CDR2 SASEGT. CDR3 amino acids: CASSERAGGHNEQFF. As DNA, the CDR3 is TGTGCCAGCAGTGAAAGGGCAGGGGGACACAATGAGCAGTTCTTC.

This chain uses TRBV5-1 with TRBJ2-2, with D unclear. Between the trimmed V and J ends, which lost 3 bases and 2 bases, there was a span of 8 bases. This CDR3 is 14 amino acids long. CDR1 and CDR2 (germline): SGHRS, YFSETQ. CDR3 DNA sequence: TGCGCCAGCAGCTCGATTAGAAACACCGGGGAGCTGTTTTTT. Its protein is CASSSIRNTGELFF.

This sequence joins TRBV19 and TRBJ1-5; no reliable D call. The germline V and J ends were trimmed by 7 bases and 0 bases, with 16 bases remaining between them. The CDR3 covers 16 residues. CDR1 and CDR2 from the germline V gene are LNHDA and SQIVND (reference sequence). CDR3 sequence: CASNQGSGYSNQPQHF. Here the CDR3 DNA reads TGTGCCAGTAATCAAGGGTCGGGATATAGCAATCAGCCCCAGCATTTT.

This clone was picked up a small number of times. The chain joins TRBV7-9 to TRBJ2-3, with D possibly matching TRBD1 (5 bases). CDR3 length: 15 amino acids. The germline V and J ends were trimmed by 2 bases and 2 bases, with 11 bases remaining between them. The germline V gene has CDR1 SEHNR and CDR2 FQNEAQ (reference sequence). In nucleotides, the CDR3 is TGTGCCAGCAGCTTACAGGGCCGTTACACAGATACGCAGTATTTT. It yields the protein CASSLQGRYTDTQYF.

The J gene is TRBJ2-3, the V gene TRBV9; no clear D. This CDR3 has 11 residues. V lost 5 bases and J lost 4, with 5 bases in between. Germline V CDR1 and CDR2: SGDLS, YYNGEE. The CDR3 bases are TGTGCCAGCAGGAGAGCAGATACGCAGTATTTT. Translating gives CASRRADTQYF.

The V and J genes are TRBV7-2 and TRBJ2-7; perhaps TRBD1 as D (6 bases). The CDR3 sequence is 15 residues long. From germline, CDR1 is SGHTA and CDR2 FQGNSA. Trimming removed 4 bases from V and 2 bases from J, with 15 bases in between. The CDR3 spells CASSSTGQATYEQYF. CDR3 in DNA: TGTGCCAGCAGCTCGACGGGACAAGCCACCTACGAGCAGTACTTC.

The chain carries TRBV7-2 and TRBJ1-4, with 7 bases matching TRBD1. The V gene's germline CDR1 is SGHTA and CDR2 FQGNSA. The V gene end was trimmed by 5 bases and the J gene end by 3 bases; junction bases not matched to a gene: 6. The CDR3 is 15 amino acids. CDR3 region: CASSNRQGSNEKLFF. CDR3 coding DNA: TGTGCCAGCAGCAATAGACAGGGCTCTAATGAAAAACTGTTTTTT.

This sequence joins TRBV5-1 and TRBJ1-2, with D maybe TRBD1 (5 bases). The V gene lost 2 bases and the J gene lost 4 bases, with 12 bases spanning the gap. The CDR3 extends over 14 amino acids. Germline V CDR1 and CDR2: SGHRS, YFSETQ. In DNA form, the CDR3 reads TGCGCCAGCAGCTTTGAGACAGATACCTATGGCTACACCTTC. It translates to CASSFETDTYGYTF.

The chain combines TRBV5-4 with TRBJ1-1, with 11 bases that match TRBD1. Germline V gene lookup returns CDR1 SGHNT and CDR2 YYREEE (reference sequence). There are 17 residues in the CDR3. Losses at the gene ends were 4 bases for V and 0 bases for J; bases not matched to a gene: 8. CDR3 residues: CASSPTDRGRLNTEAFF. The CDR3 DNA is TGTGCCAGCAGCCCAACGGACAGGGGGCGACTGAACACTGAAGCTTTCTTT.

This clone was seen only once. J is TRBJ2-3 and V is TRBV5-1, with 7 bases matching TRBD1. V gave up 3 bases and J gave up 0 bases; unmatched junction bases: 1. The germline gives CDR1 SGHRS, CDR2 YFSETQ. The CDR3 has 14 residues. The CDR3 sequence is CASSWTGSTDTQYF. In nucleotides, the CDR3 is TGCGCCAGCAGCTGGACAGGTAGCACAGATACGCAGTATTTT.

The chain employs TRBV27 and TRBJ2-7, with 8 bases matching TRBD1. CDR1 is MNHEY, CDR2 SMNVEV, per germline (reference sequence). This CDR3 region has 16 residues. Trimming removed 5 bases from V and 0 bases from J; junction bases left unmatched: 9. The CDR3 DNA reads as TGTGCCAGCAGTCTGACCGGGACAGGCGTCTCCTACGAGCAGTACTTC. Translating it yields CASSLTGTGVSYEQYF.

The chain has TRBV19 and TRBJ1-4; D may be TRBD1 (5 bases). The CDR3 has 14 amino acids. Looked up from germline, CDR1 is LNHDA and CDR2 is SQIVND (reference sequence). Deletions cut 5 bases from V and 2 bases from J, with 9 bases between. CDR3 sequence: CASSFRATNEKLFF. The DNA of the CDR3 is TGTGCCAGTAGTTTCAGGGCGACTAATGAAAAACTGTTTTTT.

The CDR3: CASSLEGVYTGELFF. Written as DNA, the CDR3 is TGCGCCAGCAGCTTGGAGGGAGTGTACACCGGGGAGCTGTTTTTT. The genes are TRBV5-1 and TRBJ2-2, with D perhaps TRBD2 (5 bases). Deletions cut 0 bases from V and 3 bases from J, with 9 bases between. The CDR3 is 15 amino acids. From germline, CDR1 is SGHRS and CDR2 YFSETQ.

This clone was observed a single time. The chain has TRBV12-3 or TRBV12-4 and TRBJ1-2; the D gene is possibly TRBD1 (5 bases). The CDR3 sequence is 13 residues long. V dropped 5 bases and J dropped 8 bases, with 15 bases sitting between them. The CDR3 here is CASSPSEGWGYTF. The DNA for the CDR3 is TGTGCCAGCAGTCCCTCGGAGGGGTGGGGCTACACCTTC.

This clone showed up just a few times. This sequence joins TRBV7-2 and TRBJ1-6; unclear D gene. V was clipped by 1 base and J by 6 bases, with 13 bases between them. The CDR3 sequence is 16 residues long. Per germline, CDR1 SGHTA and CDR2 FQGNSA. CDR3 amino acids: CASSLDQSPGNSPLHF. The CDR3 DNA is TGTGCCAGCAGCTTAGACCAAAGTCCCGGTAATTCACCCCTCCACTTT.

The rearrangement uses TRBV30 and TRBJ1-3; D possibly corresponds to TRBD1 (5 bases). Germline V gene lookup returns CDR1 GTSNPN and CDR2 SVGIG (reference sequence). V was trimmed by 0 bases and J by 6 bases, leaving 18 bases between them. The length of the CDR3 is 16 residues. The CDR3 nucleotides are TGTGCCTGGAGTGTACCAGGGATCAGAGTGGAAAACACCATATATTTT. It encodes CAWSVPGIRVENTIYF.